This TCR beta chain was sequenced during a study of long-term antiretroviral therapy in people with HIV. Study details: The oldest samples precede the 2015 immediate-ART recommendation by about a decade.

They ran version v3.0 of the immunoSEQ assay at survey level. Clones were sequenced by immunoSEQ multiplex PCR, and TCRdb holds only the in-frame ones, with some missing. The table lists more than 30,000 clones, about 80% of them singletons. Points on this clone: Its antigen is undetermined.

Overall study findings and caveats: Dating from about 2004 to 2017, the blood was possibly obtained under older ART regimens. In HIV, the repertoires covered a tighter span of CDR3 lengths than in controls. Post-ART diversity increased but stayed below transplant donor controls.

Sample: unsorted PBMCs, taken 0.4 years before starting antiretroviral therapy. The clonotype comes from a young man with HIV.

The CDR3 sequence is CASSIAAGTYEQYF. The CDR3 bases are TGTGCCAGTAGTATCGCGGCAGGGACCTACGAGCAGTACTTC. The genes are TRBV19 and TRBJ2-7, with D maybe TRBD1 (5 bases). In germline, CDR1 is LNHDA, CDR2 SQIVND (reference sequence). The V end was cut by 3 bases, the J end by 2 bases, with 11 bases between. The CDR3 covers 14 residues.